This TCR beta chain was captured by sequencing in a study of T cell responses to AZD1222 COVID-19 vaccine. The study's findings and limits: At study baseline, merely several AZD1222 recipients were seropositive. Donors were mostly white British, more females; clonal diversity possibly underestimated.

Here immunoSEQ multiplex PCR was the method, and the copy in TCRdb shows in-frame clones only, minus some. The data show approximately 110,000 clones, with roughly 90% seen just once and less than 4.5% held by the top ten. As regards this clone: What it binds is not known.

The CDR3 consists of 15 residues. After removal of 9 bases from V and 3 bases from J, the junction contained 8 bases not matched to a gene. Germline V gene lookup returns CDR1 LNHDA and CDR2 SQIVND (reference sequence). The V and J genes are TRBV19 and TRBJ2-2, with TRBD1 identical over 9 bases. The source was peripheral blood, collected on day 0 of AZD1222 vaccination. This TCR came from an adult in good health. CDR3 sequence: CASHWDRAYTGELFF. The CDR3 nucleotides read TGTGCCAGCCACTGGGACAGGGCCTACACCGGGGAGCTGTTTTTT.